This TCR beta chain is drawn from a study of blood T cell repertoires in COVID-19. Background on the study: COVID-19 samples from acute and convalescent phases originated in the United States, Italy and Spain. The analysed material was cDNA or gDNA that came from T cells, B-cell-depleted T cells, or PBMCs.

CDR1 is LNHNV and CDR2 is YYDKDF in the germline V gene (reference sequence). The CDR3 consists of 14 residues. Trimming stripped 2 bases from V and 1 base from J, with 8 bases between. Authors' analysis steps: By means of reference gene primer amplification, nucleated cell counts were estimated. Sequencing used immunoSEQ multiplex PCR; TCRdb keeps in-frame clones, though not all of them. From that table come the V and J calls and clone size; the DNA was used to work out D and trimming. The table has roughly 130,000 clones, 80% seen once. This clone appeared a few times. The sequencing input was peripheral blood. The TCR sequence derives from a man in his sixties or seventies with acute or convalescent COVID-19. V usage is TRBV15 and J usage is TRBJ1-2; weak D call: TRBD1 (5 bases). This CDR3 is CATSRLQVNYGYTF. In DNA, the CDR3 is TGTGCCACCAGCAGATTACAGGTTAACTATGGCTACACCTTC.